The subject of this entry is one TCR beta chain. Germline CDR1 is SNHLY and CDR2 is FYNNEI. The germline V and J ends were trimmed by 1 base and 5 bases, with 5 bases remaining between them. The CDR3 spans 12 residues. The data were taken from a study of T cell clones after liver transplantation. Study overall: Immunosuppression withdrawal was tried within 2 years after liver transplantation in this trial. Pre-transplant mixed lymphocyte reactions yielded third-party-reactive TCRbeta sequences as comparators for graft-donor-reactive sequences. Patients counted as tolerant after at least one year off all immunosuppression, enzymes not exceeding twice normal.

The repertoire was sequenced with immunoSEQ multiplex PCR; TCRdb's copy has only in-frame clones and lacks some. Of around 70,000 clones in the sample, about 92% are singletons; the top ten hold 0.95% to 1%. The chain employs TRBV2 and TRBJ1-1; D is unclear. The receptor's source is a human patient who received a liver transplant. The graft donor may account for some of the T cells. The sequencing used CD4+ T cells from blood, collected roughly 26 months after liver transplant. The CDR3 protein is CASSEGRTEAFF. The CDR3 DNA follows: TGTGCCAGCAGTGAAGGTAGGACTGAAGCTTTCTTT.